The T cell receptor beta chain described here comes from a study of cytomegalovirus exposure and HLA in healthy donors. Whole-study findings and limits: Productive status was seen about 90% or about 30% of the time for most TCR beta V segments in an earlier analysis. Reportedly, cytomegalovirus status was diagnosed with high sensitivity and specificity. A later analysis linked a missense DCLRE1C variant to TCR beta V- and J-gene trimming.

Healthy bone marrow donors supplied every sample. Note on this clone: The antigen remains undetermined.

Germline loops: CDR1 SGHTA, CDR2 FQGNSA. The CDR3 runs 15 residues. Primers included in the PCR were 60 Vbeta and 13 Jbeta primers. Sequencing was performed with immunoSEQ multiplex PCR; in TCRdb, only in-frame clones are kept and a portion is missing. In the table there are fewer than 90,000 clones, about 80% of which are singletons. The chain uses TRBV7-2 and TRBJ2-5; 7 nucleotides line up with TRBD1. The J call is uncertain, as TRBJ2-7 better fits the DNA end. The clonotype comes from a male donor in good health and CMV-seronegative. Sequenced sample: PBMCs. The CDR3 here is CASSPYRGDRYEQYF. Here the CDR3 DNA reads TGTGCCAGCAGCCCTTACAGGGGCGATCGGTACGAGCAGTACTTC.